This record concerns one T cell receptor beta chain sequence. Generated by immunoSEQ multiplex PCR, the TCRdb table keeps only in-frame clones and is missing some. The sample consists of some 300,000 clones, roughly 90% of them appearing once. V lost 3 bases and J 4 bases, leaving 13 bases between the germline ends. Per the germline V gene, CDR1 is LNHDA and CDR2 is SQIVND (reference sequence). The CDR3 has 15 residues. The sample belongs to a study of blood T cell repertoires in COVID-19. Study-wide background: Sample material is recorded as cDNA or gDNA derived from T cells, B-cell-depleted T cells, or PBMCs.

Sequencing was done on a sample of peripheral blood. This sequence joins TRBV19 and TRBJ1-5; no clear D. This clonotype originated in a woman aged 40 to 50 with COVID-19, enrolled during active disease. CDR3 sequence reads: CASSIVQSMNQPQHF. The CDR3 DNA reads as TGTGCCAGTAGTATCGTACAGTCTATGAATCAGCCCCAGCATTTT.